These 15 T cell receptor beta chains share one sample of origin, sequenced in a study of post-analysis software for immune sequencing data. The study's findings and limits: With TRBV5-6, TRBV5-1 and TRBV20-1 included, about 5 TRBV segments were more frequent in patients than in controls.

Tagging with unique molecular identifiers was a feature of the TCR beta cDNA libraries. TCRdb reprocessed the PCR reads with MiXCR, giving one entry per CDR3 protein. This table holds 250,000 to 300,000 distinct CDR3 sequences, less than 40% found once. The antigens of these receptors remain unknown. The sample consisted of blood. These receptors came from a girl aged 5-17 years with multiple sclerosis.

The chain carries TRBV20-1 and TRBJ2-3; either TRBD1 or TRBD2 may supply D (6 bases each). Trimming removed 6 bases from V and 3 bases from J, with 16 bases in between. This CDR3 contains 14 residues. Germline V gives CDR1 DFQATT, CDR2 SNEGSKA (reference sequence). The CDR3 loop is CSAPLQGGTDTQYF. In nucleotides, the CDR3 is TGCAGTGCCCCGTTACAGGGAGGAACAGATACGCAGTATTTT.

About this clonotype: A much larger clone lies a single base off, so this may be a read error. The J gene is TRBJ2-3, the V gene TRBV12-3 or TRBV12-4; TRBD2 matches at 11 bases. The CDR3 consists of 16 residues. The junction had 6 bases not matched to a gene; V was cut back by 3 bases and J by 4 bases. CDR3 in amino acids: CASSLTSGAGADTQYF. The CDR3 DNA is TGTGCCAGCAGTTTGACTAGCGGGGCTGGCGCAGATACGCAGTATTTT.

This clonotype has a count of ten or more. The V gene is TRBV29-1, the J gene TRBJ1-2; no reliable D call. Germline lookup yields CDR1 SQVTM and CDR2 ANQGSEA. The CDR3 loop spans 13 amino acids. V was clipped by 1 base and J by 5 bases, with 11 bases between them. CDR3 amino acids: CSVEARGEYGYTF. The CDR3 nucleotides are TGCAGCGTTGAAGCGAGAGGAGAATATGGCTACACCTTC.

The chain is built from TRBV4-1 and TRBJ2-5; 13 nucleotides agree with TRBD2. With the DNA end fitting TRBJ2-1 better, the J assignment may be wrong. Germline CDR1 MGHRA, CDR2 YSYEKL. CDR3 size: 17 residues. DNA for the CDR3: TGCGCCAGCAGCCAAGTCCGGACTAGCGGGAGTGGAGAGACCCAGTTCTTC. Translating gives CASSQVRTSGSGETQFF.

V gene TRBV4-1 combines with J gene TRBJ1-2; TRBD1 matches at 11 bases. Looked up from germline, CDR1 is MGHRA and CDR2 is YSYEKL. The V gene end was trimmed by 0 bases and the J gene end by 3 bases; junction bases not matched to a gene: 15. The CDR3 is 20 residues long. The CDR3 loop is CASSQEIRGTGGMVDYGYTF. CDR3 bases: TGCGCCAGCAGCCAAGAAATCCGGGGGACAGGGGGTATGGTTGACTATGGCTACACCTTC.

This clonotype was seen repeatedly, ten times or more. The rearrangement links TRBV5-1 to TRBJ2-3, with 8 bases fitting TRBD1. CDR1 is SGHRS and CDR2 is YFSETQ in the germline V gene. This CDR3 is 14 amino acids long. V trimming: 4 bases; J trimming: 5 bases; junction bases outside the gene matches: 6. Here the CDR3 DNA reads TGCGCCAGCAGCAAGGGACAGGCGTTAGATACGCAGTATTTT. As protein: CASSKGQALDTQYF.

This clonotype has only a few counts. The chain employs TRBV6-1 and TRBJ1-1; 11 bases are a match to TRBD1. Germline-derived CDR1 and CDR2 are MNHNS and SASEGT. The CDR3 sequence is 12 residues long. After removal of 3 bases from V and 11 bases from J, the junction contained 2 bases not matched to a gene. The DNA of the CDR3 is TGTGCCAGCAGTGAGGGGACAGGGGGTGCTTTCTTT. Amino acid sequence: CASSEGTGGAFF.

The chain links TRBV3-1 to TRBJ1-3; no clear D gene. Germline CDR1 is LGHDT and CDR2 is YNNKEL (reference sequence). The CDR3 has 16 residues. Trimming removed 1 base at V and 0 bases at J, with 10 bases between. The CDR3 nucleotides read TGTGCCAGCAGCCAAGGCGGGTTCATCTCTGGAAACACCATATATTTT. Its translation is CASSQGGFISGNTIYF.

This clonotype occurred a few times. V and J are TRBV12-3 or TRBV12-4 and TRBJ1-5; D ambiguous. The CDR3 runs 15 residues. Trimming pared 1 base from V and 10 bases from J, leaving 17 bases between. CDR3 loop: CASSLEGVGNLPQHF. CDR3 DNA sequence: TGTGCCAGCAGTTTAGAGGGCGTTGGCAATCTCCCCCAGCATTTT.

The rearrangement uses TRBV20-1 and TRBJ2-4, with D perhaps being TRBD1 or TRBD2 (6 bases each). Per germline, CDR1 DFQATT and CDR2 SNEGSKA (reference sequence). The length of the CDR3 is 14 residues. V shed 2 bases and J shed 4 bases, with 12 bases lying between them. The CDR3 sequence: CSARRGAEKNIQYF. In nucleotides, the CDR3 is TGCAGTGCTAGAAGGGGGGCCGAGAAAAACATTCAGTACTTC.

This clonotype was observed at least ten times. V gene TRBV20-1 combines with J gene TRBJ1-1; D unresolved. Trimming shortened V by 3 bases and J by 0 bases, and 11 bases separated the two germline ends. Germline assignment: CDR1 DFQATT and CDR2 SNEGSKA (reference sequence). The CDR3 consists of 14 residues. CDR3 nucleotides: TGCAGTGCTAGCCCCCTCCAGCTGAACACTGAAGCTTTCTTT. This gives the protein CSASPLQLNTEAFF.

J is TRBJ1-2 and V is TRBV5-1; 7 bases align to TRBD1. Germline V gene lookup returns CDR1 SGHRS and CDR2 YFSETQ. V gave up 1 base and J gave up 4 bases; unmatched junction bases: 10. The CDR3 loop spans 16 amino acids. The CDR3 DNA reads TGCGCCAGCAGCTTGAGATCCGTACAGGGGAGCTATGGCTACACCTTC. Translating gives CASSLRSVQGSYGYTF.

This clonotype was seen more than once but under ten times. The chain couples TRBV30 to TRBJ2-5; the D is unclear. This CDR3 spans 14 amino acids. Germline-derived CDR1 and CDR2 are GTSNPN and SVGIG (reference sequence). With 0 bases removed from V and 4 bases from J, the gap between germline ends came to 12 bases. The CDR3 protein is CAWSVQWKGETQYF. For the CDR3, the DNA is TGTGCCTGGAGTGTACAATGGAAGGGAGAGACCCAGTACTTC.

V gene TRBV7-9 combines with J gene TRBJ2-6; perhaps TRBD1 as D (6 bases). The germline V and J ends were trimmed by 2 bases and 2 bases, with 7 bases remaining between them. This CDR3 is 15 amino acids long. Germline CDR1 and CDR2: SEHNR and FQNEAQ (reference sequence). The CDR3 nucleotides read TGTGCCAGCAGCTTAACAGGGACTGGGGCCAACGTCCTGACTTTC. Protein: CASSLTGTGANVLTF.

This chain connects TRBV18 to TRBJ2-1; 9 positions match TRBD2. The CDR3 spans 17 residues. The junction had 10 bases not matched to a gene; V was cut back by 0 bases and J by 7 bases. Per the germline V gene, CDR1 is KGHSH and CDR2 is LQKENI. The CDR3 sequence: CASSPPVGSGSENEQFF. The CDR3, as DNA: TGTGCCAGCTCACCACCGGTGGGTAGCGGGAGTGAAAATGAGCAGTTCTTC. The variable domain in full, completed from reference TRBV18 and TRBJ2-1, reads NAGVMQNPRHLVRRRGQEARLRCSPMKGHSHVYWYRQLPEEGLKFMVYLQKENIIDESGMPKERFSAEFPKEGPSILRIQQVVRGDSAAYFCASSPPVGSGSENEQFFGPGTRLTVL.